The entry below describes one TCR beta chain. The antigen is undetermined. The data were taken from a study of PD-1 blockade in mismatch repair-deficient tumors. About the research overall: All were previously treated, progressing patients with around eleven mismatch repair-deficient cancer types. Notes on the study in general: Tumor-resident clones, often absent from pretreatment blood, expanded after pembrolizumab and then contracted.

The V gene lost 7 bases and the J gene lost 6 bases, with 20 bases spanning the gap. The CDR3 runs to 15 residues. Looked up from germline, CDR1 is SNHLY and CDR2 is FYNNEI. This table comes from immunoSEQ multiplex PCR, and its TCRdb copy is limited to in-frame clones, with some not included. Of tens of thousands of clones in the sample, roughly 77% are singletons; the top ten hold about 20%. TCRs were sequenced from a few patients responding to pembrolizumab. This TCR was sampled from an adult with mismatch repair-deficient cancer. The sequenced sample was peripheral blood, obtained 4 weeks after starting pembrolizumab. This chain links TRBV2 with TRBJ2-3; no clear D gene. The CDR3 nucleotides read TGTGCCAGCACAAACAGCTTCACCTCTGGGGATACGCAGTATTTT. Translating it yields CASTNSFTSGDTQYF.